What follows describes a single T cell receptor beta chain. Its antigen remains unidentified. Data came from immunoSEQ multiplex PCR; TCRdb stores just in-frame clones and leaves some out. The table records roughly 2.4 million clones, 90% to 96% of them present only once. The sample originates from a study of shared clonotypes between healthy human individuals. Study in general: Per-donor plates numbered three CD4 naive, three CD4 memory, two CD8 naive and one CD8 memory. Study-wide points: Generation probabilities of non-shared clonotypes were lower (relative to those shared by all four donors).

The CDR3 consists of 14 residues. The donors were adults (healthy and HIV-negative) with no recent acute infections or vaccinations. Nashville, Tennessee was home to all donors, who were Caucasian adults. The chain is built from TRBV21-1 and TRBJ2-7; the table's D gene call, TRBD2, was not cross checked with the DNA. TRBV21-1 constitutes a pseudogene. Sequencing used naive CD4+ T cells sorted from blood. Subset: CD45RA+ positively selected. This receptor was identified in a man aged 18 to 30 in good health. The CDR3 is CASGLAGVRYEQYF. CDR3 nucleotide sequence: TGTGCCAGCGGTCTCGCGGGAGTTCGGTACGAGCAGTACTTC.